These 3 T cell receptor beta chains were sequenced from one sample in a study of OX40 agonist ivuxolimab in advanced cancers. The method behind the library was the immunoSEQ multiplex PCR assay. TCRdb took this table from immuneACCESS and kept in-frame rearrangements with V and J called. Such tables lack part of the clones; where checked against another copy, unresolved V genes explain under half of the gap, and the rest is unexplained. The sample records more than 60,000 clones, roughly nine tenths of which are singletons. The biggest ten clones account for roughly 4.2% of the sample. The material sequenced was CD4+ or CD8+ T cells sorted from blood, taken in a trial of the OX40 agonist ivuxolimab. Receptors originate from an adult with an advanced solid tumor such as melanoma, head and neck, liver or kidney cancer.

V and J are TRBV9 and TRBJ2-2; D is uncertain. The CDR3 sequence is 14 residues long. Germline values: CDR1 SGDLS, CDR2 YYNGEE. V was clipped by 4 bases and J by 0 bases, with 7 bases between them. The CDR3 DNA is TGTGCCAGCAGCCAAAACCCGAACACCGGGGAGCTGTTTTTT. Translated, it gives CASSQNPNTGELFF.

The rearrangement uses TRBV18 and TRBJ2-7, with D possibly matching TRBD2 (5 bases). The germline V gene encodes CDR1 KGHSH and CDR2 LQKENI. The germline V and J ends were trimmed by 2 bases and 2 bases, with 10 bases remaining between them. The length of the CDR3 is 14 residues. The CDR3 DNA is TGTGCCAGCTCACCAGAGGGCGGCACCTACGAGCAGTACTTC. This gives the protein CASSPEGGTYEQYF.

The V call is TRBV19, the J call TRBJ2-7; either TRBD1 or TRBD2 may supply D (5 bases each). The CDR3 loop spans 15 amino acids. V was shortened by 3 bases and J by 5 bases, with 17 bases between the two germline ends. CDR1 and CDR2 (germline): LNHDA, SQIVND (reference sequence). In DNA, the CDR3 is TGTGCCAGTAGTATGGGACCGGCCGTGGGGGACGAGCAGTACTTC. This translates into CASSMGPAVGDEQYF. Based on the CDR3 plus reference TRBV19 and TRBJ2-7, the full variable domain is DGGITQSPKYLFRKEGQNVTLSCEQNLNHDAMYWYRQDPGQGLRLIYYSQIVNDFQKGDIAEGYSVSREKKESFPLTVTSAQKNPTAFYLCASSMGPAVGDEQYFGPGTRLTVT.